The rows below give T cell receptor beta chains drawn from one sample of a study of cytotoxic CD8 clonotypes in ibrutinib-treated CLL. The method was immunoSEQ multiplex PCR; TCRdb's version includes in-frame clones alone and lacks a portion of them. The top ten clones hold under 8.5% of a sample with 70,000 to 80,000 clones, 80% of them seen once. This material consisted of PBMCs, taken at disease progression, from a patient treated with ibrutinib. These receptors were taken from a human donor with chronic lymphocytic leukemia. The CDR3 runs from the conserved cysteine through the conserved F or W. The D gene is left open where the match is weak. Not all rows give a size; the values are once, few, many and, for expanded clones, a class.

d_gene | abundance | j_gene | v_gene | CDR3nt | CDR3aa
TRBD2 | . | TRBJ2-7 | TRBV5-4 | TGTGCCAGCAGCTTCGGGAGGGCCAACGAGCAGTACTTC | CASSFGRANEQYF
. | . | TRBJ1-6 | TRBV7-2 | TGTGCCAGCCGAGATAGGACGCCGAATTCACCCCTCCACTTT | CASRDRTPNSPLHF
TRBD1 | . | TRBJ1-2 | TRBV7-8 | TGTGCCAGCAGCTTAGCTGGGACAGGGGGATCCGGCTACACCTTC | CASSLAGTGGSGYTF
. | . | TRBJ1-1 | TRBV6-6 | TGTGCCAGCAGTTACTCACGCACAACTGAAGCTTTCTTT | CASSYSRTTEAFF
TRBD1 | . | TRBJ2-6 | TRBV18 | TGTGCCAGCTCACCACGCACGGACAGGGTCTTTGGGGCCAACGTCCTGACTTTC | CASSPRTDRVFGANVLTF
TRBD1 | . | TRBJ1-4 | TRBV30 | TGTGCCTGGAGTGAACCCGGGACAGTTAATGAAAAACTGTTTTTT | CAWSEPGTVNEKLFF
TRBD2 | . | TRBJ2-3 | TRBV7-2 | TGTGCCAGCAGCTTAGGTCTAGCGGGGGTATCTAGCACAGATACGCAGTATTTT | CASSLGLAGVSSTDTQYF
TRBD1 | . | TRBJ1-5 | TRBV28 | TGTGCCAGCGGCTCGACAGGGTCCCAGCCCCAGCATTTT | CASGSTGSQPQHF
. | few | TRBJ1-3 | TRBV5-8 | TGTGCCAGCAGCTTGCATCCGGGGCCCGTGCGGAACACCATATATTTT | CASSLHPGPVRNTIYF
. | few | TRBJ2-7 | TRBV9 | TGTGCCAGCAGCGTTTCCCCGGCCACCTACGAGCAGTACTTC | CASSVSPATYEQYF
. | . | TRBJ2-2 | TRBV5-1 | TGCGCCAGCAGCTTGGGAACAGGGTCCGGGGAGCTGTTTTTT | CASSLGTGSGELFF
TRBD1 | . | TRBJ2-7 | TRBV27 | TGTGCCAGCTCGGGACAGGGCCACGAGCAGTACTTC | CASSGQGHEQYF
. | . | TRBJ1-5 | TRBV19 | TGTGCCAGTAGTACCCCTAGCCGGGGGGGGCATCAGCCCCAGCATTTT | CASSTPSRGGHQPQHF
. | . | TRBJ2-3 | TRBV18 | TGTGCCAGCTCAGAGCTCAGGGCCGGCGCCGCAGATACGCAGTATTTT | CASSELRAGAADTQYF
. | . | TRBJ1-1 | TRBV2 | TGTGCCAGCAGTGAACGGGAAGGACACTGGGACACTGAAGCTTTCTTT | CASSEREGHWDTEAFF
TRBD2 | . | TRBJ2-7 | TRBV6-5 | TGTGCCAGCAGTTACTCCGGGGTAGCGGGAGCCTACGAGCAGTACTTC | CASSYSGVAGAYEQYF
. | once | TRBJ1-6 | TRBV6-5 | TGTGCCAGCAGTTACTCCCCGGGGATGCAATCCCTCCACTTT | CASSYSPGMQSLHF
. | . | TRBJ1-5 | TRBV27 | TGTGCCAGCAGTTTATGGGCCGGGCATCGCAATCAGCCCCAGCATTTT | CASSLWAGHRNQPQHF
. | . | TRBJ2-3 | TRBV27 | TGTGCCAGCAGAAGGGGGGGCCGTACAGATACGCAGTATTTT | CASRRGGRTDTQYF
. | . | TRBJ1-4 | TRBV11-1 | TGTGCCAGCAGCCTCAATTCAGCTAATGAAAAACTGTTTTTT | CASSLNSANEKLFF
. | once | TRBJ1-1 | TRBV5-1 | TGCGCCAGCAGCAACAGGGAACAAGCGAACACTGAAGCTTTCTTT | CASSNREQANTEAFF
TRBD1 | . | TRBJ1-1 | TRBV5-1 | TGCGCCAGCAGCAAGGGACAGACATACCCCACTGAAGCTTTCTTT | CASSKGQTYPTEAFF
TRBD2 | . | TRBJ2-1 | TRBV7-9 | TGTGCCAGCAGCCCTAAGGGACTAGCGGGGGGAAACAATGAGCAGTTCTTC | CASSPKGLAGGNNEQFF
TRBD1 | few | TRBJ1-1 | TRBV10-3 | TGTGCCATCAGTAATTGGGACAGGGTAGACACTGAAGCTTTCTTT | CAISNWDRVDTEAFF
TRBD1 | . | TRBJ1-2 | TRBV7-6 | TGTGCCAGCAGCTTAGGGCCCTTGACAGGGGTTCATGGCTACACCTTC | CASSLGPLTGVHGYTF
. | . | TRBJ2-5 | TRBV25-1 | TGTGCCAGCAGTGAATATAGAGCAATCCAAGAGACCCAGTACTTC | CASSEYRAIQETQYF
TRBD2 | few | TRBJ2-7 | TRBV5-1 | TGCGCCAGCGAAGCTAGCGGGAGTAGTGAGCAGTACTTC | CASEASGSSEQYF